The present T cell receptor (beta chain) was sequenced within a study of control samples from healthy donors and cancer patients. Some clones are missing from TCRdb's copy, which holds only in-frame ones; the method was immunoSEQ multiplex PCR. The sample lists tens of thousands of clones; around 85% were seen once. Looked up from germline, CDR1 is KGHDR and CDR2 is SFDVKD. The CDR3 extends over 17 amino acids. Between the trimmed V and J ends, which lost 4 bases and 3 bases, there was a span of 17 bases. The clonotype comes from a man aged 65 to 85 with lung cancer. Material for sequencing was PBMCs. The J gene is TRBJ1-4, the V gene TRBV24-1, with unresolved D. CDR3 in amino acids: CATSDQGPGKANEKLFF. For the CDR3, the DNA is TGTGCCACCAGTGACCAAGGGCCCGGGAAGGCTAATGAAAAACTGTTTTTT.